A single sample is the source of the 3 T cell receptor beta chains below, sequenced in a study of cytomegalovirus exposure and HLA in healthy donors. The PCR was carried out with 60 Vbeta primers and 13 Jbeta primers. Profiled with immunoSEQ multiplex PCR; TCRdb holds only in-frame clones, not every one. The sample consists of about 69,000 clones, 68% of them appearing once. Sample: PBMCs. The receptors stem from a woman in her twenties or thirties in good health and CMV-seronegative.

The J gene is TRBJ2-7, the V gene TRBV5-1; no firm D call. V dropped 4 bases and J dropped 6 bases, with 17 bases sitting between them. CDR1 is SGHRS and CDR2 is YFSETQ in the germline V gene. The CDR3 sequence is 14 residues long. CDR3: CASSRRQVDAEQYF. CDR3 sequence (DNA): TGCGCCAGCAGCCGACGACAAGTGGATGCCGAGCAGTACTTC.

As DNA, the CDR3 is TGTGCCAGCATCCCCAGGGGTGGGAACACTGAAGCTTTCTTT. It is translated as CASIPRGGNTEAFF. The rearrangement uses TRBV28 and TRBJ1-1, with D possibly being TRBD1 (6 bases). CDR1 is MDHEN and CDR2 is SYDVKM in the germline V gene. V was clipped by 7 bases and J by 1 base, with 13 bases between them. CDR3 length equals 14 residues.

V is TRBV30 and J is TRBJ2-7; 7 nucleotides match TRBD1. In germline, CDR1 is GTSNPN, CDR2 SVGIG (reference sequence). There are 13 residues in the CDR3. The junction had 9 bases not matched to a gene; V was cut back by 7 bases and J by 3 bases. This CDR3 reads CASTLGTDYEQYF. The CDR3 nucleotides are TGTGCCTCGACCCTCGGGACAGACTACGAGCAGTACTTC.